These 17 T cell receptor beta chains were sequenced from one sample in a study of T cell changes during pregnancy in multiple sclerosis (dated 2019 in TCRdb). The method behind the library was the immunoSEQ multiplex PCR assay. TCRdb's version of the immuneACCESS table is confined to in-frame rearrangements and falls short of the full clone set. An unresolved V gene accounts for under half of the shortfall where checked; the remainder is of unknown origin. The sample contains about 32,000 clones, 90% to 95% of them found a single time. The ten largest clones capture about 4.3% of the sample. Specimen: CD8+ T cells from peripheral blood mononuclear cells, collected in the second trimester of pregnancy. Every receptor here comes from a female donor in good health, enrolled as a control in a pregnancy study.

The J gene is TRBJ2-3, the V gene TRBV4-1, with TRBD1 as a possible D gene (6 bases). The length of the CDR3 is 16 residues. Germline CDR1 is MGHRA and CDR2 is YSYEKL. The V end was cut by 4 bases, the J end by 1 base, with 15 bases between. In DNA, the CDR3 is TGCGCCAGCAGCCGAGACAACAGGGATGGCACAGATACGCAGTATTTT. Translating gives CASSRDNRDGTDTQYF.

This chain joins TRBV6-1 and TRBJ2-3; 7 bases line up with TRBD1. V dropped 6 bases and J dropped 3; count of bases not matched to a gene: 9. The CDR3 length is 15 residues. The germline CDR1 and CDR2 sequences are MNHNS and SASEGT. The CDR3 sequence: CASSLNRGRTDTQYF. The CDR3 DNA follows: TGTGCCAGCAGCCTGAACAGGGGTCGAACAGATACGCAGTATTTT.

This clone was observed a single time. The V and J genes are TRBV27 and TRBJ1-2, with 7 positions matching TRBD1. V was clipped by 5 bases and J by 7 bases; unmatched bases: 10. Germline CDR1 reads MNHEY; CDR2 reads SMNVEV (reference sequence). CDR3 length: 14 amino acids. CDR3 residues: CASSTGTASSGYTF. DNA for the CDR3: TGTGCCAGCAGTACAGGGACAGCTTCGTCTGGCTACACCTTC.

The V and J genes are TRBV27 and TRBJ2-7, with 8 nucleotides matching TRBD2. Germline V gene lookup returns CDR1 MNHEY and CDR2 SMNVEV (reference sequence). The CDR3 has 14 amino acids. The trim removed 6 bases at V and 3 bases at J, leaving 7 bases unmatched. The CDR3 reads CASSGGADLYEQYF. The CDR3 region has the DNA TGTGCCAGCAGCGGGGGGGCAGACCTCTACGAGCAGTACTTC.

This chain connects TRBV6-1 to TRBJ1-2; D is possibly TRBD1 (6 bases). CDR3 size: 12 residues. The germline V gene encodes CDR1 MNHNS and CDR2 SASEGT. The V gene lost 4 bases and the J gene lost 8 bases, with 11 bases spanning the gap. The CDR3 DNA reads as TGTGCCAGCAGTGGCCAGGGGCCAGGCTACACCTTC. Encoded protein: CASSGQGPGYTF.

CDR3 DNA: TGTGCCAGCAGTCCCATTTTGACAGACATCTACGAGCAGTACTTC. Translated, it gives CASSPILTDIYEQYF. This chain links TRBV28 with TRBJ2-7, with a weak D call TRBD1 (5 bases). The CDR3 contains 15 residues. The V end lost 5 bases, the J end lost 3 bases, and 17 bases lay between the germline ends. Germline CDR1 is MDHEN and CDR2 is SYDVKM. Together with reference TRBV28 and TRBJ2-7, the CDR3 gives the full variable domain: DVKVTQSSRYLVKRTGEKVFLECVQDMDHENMFWYRQDPGLGLRLIYFSYDVKMKEKGDIPEGYSVSREKKERFSLILESASTNQTSMYLCASSPILTDIYEQYFGPGTRLTVT.

The J gene is TRBJ2-2, the V gene TRBV11-2; 8 positions match TRBD2. The CDR3 spans 15 residues. The V gene end was trimmed by 4 bases and the J gene end by 3 bases; junction bases not matched to a gene: 4. In germline, CDR1 is SGHAT, CDR2 FQNNGV. The CDR3 loop is CASSSRGDYTGELFF. The CDR3 DNA sequence: TGTGCCAGCAGCTCGCGGGGGGACTACACCGGGGAGCTGTTTTTT.

The chain employs TRBV6-4 and TRBJ2-1, with D tentatively TRBD2 (5 bases). This CDR3 has 15 residues. Germline V gives CDR1 MRHNA, CDR2 SNTAGT. V dropped 0 bases and J dropped 6 bases, with 12 bases sitting between them. CDR3 sequence: CASSDSRGSGNEQFF. CDR3 DNA sequence: TGTGCCAGCAGTGACTCACGGGGTTCGGGCAATGAGCAGTTCTTC.

V is TRBV11-1 and J is TRBJ2-7; TRBD1 aligns across 8 bases. Losses at the gene ends were 5 bases for V and 3 bases for J; bases not matched to a gene: 9. This CDR3 has 15 amino acids. Germline lookup yields CDR1 SGHAT and CDR2 FQDESV (reference sequence). Here the CDR3 reads CASSPPQGAVYEQYF. The CDR3 bases are TGTGCCAGCAGCCCACCTCAGGGGGCGGTCTACGAGCAGTACTTC.

J is TRBJ2-3 and V is TRBV4-1, with 9 bases lining up with TRBD2. Germline lookup yields CDR1 MGHRA and CDR2 YSYEKL. This CDR3 is built from 19 residues. V dropped 0 bases and J dropped 1; count of bases not matched to a gene: 11. CDR3 coding DNA: TGCGCCAGCAGCCAAGATGCCCAGCGGGGGGCGGACCGCACAGATACGCAGTATTTT. This sequence encodes CASSQDAQRGADRTDTQYF.

The gene calls are TRBV9 and TRBJ2-1; TRBD2 agrees at 12 bases. From germline, CDR1 is SGDLS and CDR2 YYNGEE. J was trimmed by 4 bases and V by 3 bases; bases with no gene match: 5. This CDR3 has 16 amino acids. As DNA, the CDR3 is TGTGCCAGCAGCGACGGGACTAGCGGGTGGTACAATGAGCAGTTCTTC. It yields the protein CASSDGTSGWYNEQFF.

V and J are TRBV14 and TRBJ2-1, with 7 positions matching TRBD1. This CDR3 region has 15 residues. The V segment lost 2 bases and the J segment 4 bases; nucleotides outside the gene matches: 5. Germline V lookup: CDR1 SGHDN, CDR2 FVKESK. The CDR3 is CASSQTGQSYNEQFF. DNA for the CDR3: TGTGCCAGCAGCCAAACGGGACAGAGTTACAATGAGCAGTTCTTC. Variable domain in full (rest from reference TRBV14 and TRBJ2-1): EAGVTQFPSHSVIEKGQTVTLRCDPISGHDNLYWYRRVMGKEIKFLLHFVKESKQDESGMPNNRFLAERTGGTYSTLKVQPAELEDSGVYFCASSQTGQSYNEQFFGPGTRLTVL.

V gene TRBV10-3 combines with J gene TRBJ1-1; D possibly corresponds to TRBD1 (5 bases). CDR3 length: 14 residues. Germline-derived CDR1 and CDR2 are ENHRY and SYGVKD. V was cut by 0 bases and J by 3 bases, with 8 bases left in between. CDR3 protein: CAISESGVYTEAFF. CDR3 in DNA: TGTGCCATCAGTGAGTCAGGGGTCTACACTGAAGCTTTCTTT.

The chain couples TRBV11-3 to TRBJ2-7; 7 bases fit TRBD1. V trimming: 2 bases; J trimming: 5 bases; junction bases outside the gene matches: 6. CDR1 is SGHNT and CDR2 is YENEEA in the germline V gene. CDR3 size: 14 residues. The CDR3 loop reads CASSLTPTGNEQYF. In nucleotides, the CDR3 is TGTGCCAGCAGCTTAACCCCGACAGGGAACGAGCAGTACTTC.

In its sample, this clone was seen once. The CDR3: CASSQESGGVSDTQYF. CDR3 nucleotide sequence: TGCGCCAGCAGCCAAGAGTCCGGGGGGGTATCAGATACGCAGTATTTT. The chain combines TRBV4-3 with TRBJ2-3; 8 nucleotides agree with TRBD2. The V gene end was trimmed by 0 bases and the J gene end by 4 bases; junction bases not matched to a gene: 6. Germline V gene lookup returns CDR1 LGHNA and CDR2 YSLEER. This CDR3 contains 16 residues.

The rearrangement links TRBV9 to TRBJ2-5, with a tentative D call TRBD2 (6 bases). V lost 1 base and J lost 2, with 6 bases in between. CDR3 length: 13 residues. Germline CDR1 reads SGDLS; CDR2 reads YYNGEE. The CDR3 coding sequence is TGTGCCAGCAGCGTAAGCGGGCAAGAGACCCAGTACTTC. It yields the protein CASSVSGQETQYF.

The CDR3 is CASSPRTGGNNNEQFF. CDR3 sequence (DNA): TGTGCCAGCAGCCCCAGGACAGGGGGAAACAACAATGAGCAGTTCTTC. The chain carries TRBV7-9 and TRBJ2-1; 10 positions match TRBD1. The CDR3 covers 16 residues. Germline V lookup: CDR1 SEHNR, CDR2 FQNEAQ (reference sequence). The ends lost 5 bases at V and 5 bases at J; junction bases unmatched: 9.